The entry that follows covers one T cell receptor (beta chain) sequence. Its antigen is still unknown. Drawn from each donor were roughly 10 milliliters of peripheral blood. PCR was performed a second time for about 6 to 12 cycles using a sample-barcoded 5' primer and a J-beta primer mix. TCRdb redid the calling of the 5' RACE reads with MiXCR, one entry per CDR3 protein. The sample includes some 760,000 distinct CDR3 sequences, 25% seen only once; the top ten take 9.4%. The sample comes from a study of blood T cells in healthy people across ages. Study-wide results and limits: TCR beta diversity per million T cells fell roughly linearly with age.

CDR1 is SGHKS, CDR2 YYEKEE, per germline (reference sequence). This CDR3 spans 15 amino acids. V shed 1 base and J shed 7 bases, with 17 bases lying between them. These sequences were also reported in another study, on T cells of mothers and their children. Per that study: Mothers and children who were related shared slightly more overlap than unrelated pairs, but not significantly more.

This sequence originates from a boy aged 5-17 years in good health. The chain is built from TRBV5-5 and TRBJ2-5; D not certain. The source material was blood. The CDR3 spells CASSLLRGGETTQYF. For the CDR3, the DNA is TGTGCCAGCAGCTTGTTACGTGGTGGCGAGACGACCCAGTACTTC.